Each of the 9 T cell receptor beta chains below was sequenced from the same sample in a study of human T cells and chemical hapten exposure. TCRdb re-derived calls from the RACE reads in MiXCR, one entry per CDR3 protein. The table includes 210,000 or so distinct CDR3 sequences, about 25% detected once. Time point defined: patch test 3, about 24 weeks after DPC sensitization. As for treatment: therapeutic diphenylcyclopropenone sensitization with weekly scalp DPC. Sequenced material: whole blood, taken in connection with sensitization to the hapten diphenylcyclopropenone (DPC). These TCRs come from a woman aged 40 to 50 with alopecia areata. Some clones in this sample may be carry-over from other donors' samples.

The chain employs TRBV12-3 or TRBV12-4 and TRBJ1-5; the match to TRBD1 covers 7 bases. The CDR3 extends over 14 amino acids. V shed 4 bases and J 7 bases; nucleotides not matched to a gene: 7. The CDR3 DNA follows: TGTGCCAGCAGTTACAGGGGTCTTAGCCAGCCCCAGCATTTT. It codes for CASSYRGLSQPQHF.

DNA of the CDR3: TGTGCCAGCAGCCAGGTAGCCGATCAGTACTTC. Amino acids: CASSQVADQYF. The gene calls are TRBV3-1 and TRBJ2-7; no reliable D call. Germline CDR1 and CDR2: LGHDT and YNNKEL (reference sequence). V was shortened by 3 bases and J by 10 bases, with 10 bases between the two germline ends. The CDR3 is 11 amino acids.

The genes are TRBV10-3 and TRBJ2-7; a weak D match, TRBD1 (5 bases). The ends were cut back, 5 bases at V and 2 bases at J, with 13 bases in the middle. Germline V gene lookup returns CDR1 ENHRY and CDR2 SYGVKD. This CDR3 spans 14 amino acids. The chain's CDR3 is CAISSFTGPYEQYF. The CDR3 coding sequence is TGTGCCATCAGTTCTTTTACAGGCCCCTACGAGCAGTACTTC.

The V call is TRBV14, the J call TRBJ2-7; TRBD1 matches 8 bases. CDR1 and CDR2 (germline): SGHDN, FVKESK. J lost 0 bases, V lost 1 base, and 5 bases had no gene match. The CDR3 totals 16 residues. This CDR3 reads CASSQGQGLSSYEQYF. For the CDR3, the DNA is TGTGCCAGCAGCCAAGGACAGGGGTTGAGCTCCTACGAGCAGTACTTC.

This clonotype was seen at least ten times. V gene TRBV27 combines with J gene TRBJ1-1; D unresolved. The V gene lost 1 base and the J gene lost 0 bases, with 6 bases spanning the gap. The germline V gene has CDR1 MNHEY and CDR2 SMNVEV (reference sequence). This CDR3 has 14 amino acids. CDR3 coding DNA: TGTGCCAGCAGTTTATGGCCGTTGAACACTGAAGCTTTCTTT. It yields the protein CASSLWPLNTEAFF.

This rearrangement joins TRBV12-3 or TRBV12-4 to TRBJ1-2, with D perhaps matching TRBD1 (5 bases). CDR3 length equals 12 residues. V lost 1 base to trimming and J lost 8 bases, with 8 bases between them. The CDR3 DNA sequence: TGTGCCAGCAGTTTAGAGGGGCTCGGCTACACCTTC. This encodes CASSLEGLGYTF.

In this sample, this clonotype turned up a few times. The V and J genes are TRBV4-1 and TRBJ2-7; 8 bases agree with TRBD2. CDR1 MGHRA and CDR2 YSYEKL come from the germline V gene. The V segment lost 0 bases and the J segment 4 bases; nucleotides outside the gene matches: 5. The CDR3 has 15 residues. The CDR3 nucleotides read TGCGCCAGCAGCCAAGAAAGCGGGAGTACTTACGAGCAGTACTTC. As protein: CASSQESGSTYEQYF.

This clonotype was seen a few times. The chain carries TRBV28 and TRBJ1-5; 8 bases line up with TRBD1. CDR3 size: 15 residues. The trim removed 3 bases at V and 7 bases at J, leaving 8 bases unmatched. Looked up from germline, CDR1 is MDHEN and CDR2 is SYDVKM. CDR3 loop: CASSFSSRGHQPQHF. CDR3 bases: TGTGCCAGCAGTTTTTCCTCCAGGGGGCACCAGCCCCAGCATTTT.

The chain uses TRBV25-1 and TRBJ1-2; a weak D match, TRBD1 (5 bases). CDR1 is MGHDK, CDR2 SYGVNS, per germline. The CDR3 runs 12 residues. Between the trimmed V and J ends, which lost 6 bases and 5 bases, there was a span of 10 bases. The CDR3 DNA reads as TGTGCCAGCAGCAAGGGGCCTTATGGCTACACCTTC. Amino acids: CASSKGPYGYTF.